Listed here are 20 T cell receptor beta chains from one sample, sequenced in a study of blood T cell repertoires in COVID-19. The table came from immunoSEQ multiplex PCR; TCRdb's copy has only in-frame clones and leaves some out. Here the sample spans a few hundred thousand clones, 85% to 90% being singletons. Sequencing used PBMCs or T cells enriched from blood (not recorded which). The receptors originated from a man aged 25-45 years who had been exposed to COVID-19.

This clone was detected a few times. The chain uses TRBV4-2 and TRBJ1-2; the D gene is possibly TRBD1 (5 bases). Trimming stripped 6 bases from V and 8 bases from J, with 22 bases between. The CDR3 is made up of 15 amino acids. In germline, CDR1 is LGHNA, CDR2 YNFKEQ. Written as DNA, the CDR3 is TGTGCCAGCAGGAAACAGGATCCAACCTCCCAGGGCTACACCTTC. It specifies CASRKQDPTSQGYTF.

The chain combines TRBV6-5 with TRBJ2-2; 8 nucleotides line up with TRBD2. Germline CDR1 is MNHEY and CDR2 is SVGAGI. J lost 4 bases, V lost 7 bases, and 8 bases had no gene match. CDR3 length: 15 amino acids. Here the CDR3 reads CASTDGGEFTGELFF. The CDR3 DNA follows: TGTGCCAGCACGGACGGGGGGGAATTCACCGGGGAGCTGTTTTTT.

The V and J genes are TRBV2 and TRBJ2-7, with 7 bases aligning to TRBD1. The CDR3 loop spans 18 amino acids. Germline CDR1 reads SNHLY; CDR2 reads FYNNEI. Trimming cost V 2 bases and J 0 bases; bases outside gene matches: 13. The CDR3 loop is CASSEPASTDRDSYEQYF. The CDR3 DNA is TGTGCCAGCAGTGAACCAGCCTCTACCGACAGGGACTCCTACGAGCAGTACTTC.

J is TRBJ2-2 and V is TRBV5-1, with D unresolved. CDR1 is SGHRS and CDR2 is YFSETQ in the germline V gene. V lost 3 bases, J lost 0 bases, and 12 bases lay in between. The CDR3 length is 16 residues. In nucleotides, the CDR3 is TGCGCCAGCAGCTCGTTGTCGGGTCCGAACACCGGGGAGCTGTTTTTT. Protein product: CASSSLSGPNTGELFF.

The rearrangement uses TRBV7-2 and TRBJ1-2; D gene uncertain. V lost 6 bases and J lost 2, with 22 bases in between. Germline CDR1 and CDR2: SGHTA and FQGNSA. The CDR3 has 17 residues. CDR3 nucleotide sequence: TGTGCCAGCAGTCCCCGTCGGGGTAGGGCTCTAAACTATGGCTACACCTTC. Encoded protein: CASSPRRGRALNYGYTF.

The chain recombines TRBV29-1 with TRBJ2-1, with 15 bases that match TRBD2. V lost 7 bases, J lost 7 bases, and 8 bases stayed unmatched. Germline-derived CDR1 and CDR2 are SQVTM and ANQGSEA. This CDR3 spans 15 amino acids. The CDR3 DNA is TGCAGCGCTGGGACTAGCGGGGGGAAGGGGAATGAGCAGTTCTTC. Its protein product is CSAGTSGGKGNEQFF.

This clone was recorded only once. The chain joins TRBV6-6 to TRBJ1-6; TRBD1 is a possible D gene (6 bases). Trimming removed 8 bases from V and 8 bases from J, with 22 bases in between. This CDR3 is 16 amino acids long. Germline CDR1 MNHNY, CDR2 SVGAGI (reference sequence). In nucleotides, the CDR3 is TGTGCCAGCGCGGTCGGAGTGGGGACAACCCATTCACCCCTCCACTTT. Translated, it gives CASAVGVGTTHSPLHF.

The chain has TRBV6-2 or TRBV6-3 and TRBJ2-3; no clear D gene. CDR3 length equals 11 residues. In germline, CDR1 is MNHEY, CDR2 SVGEGT. V was shortened by 5 bases and J by 4 bases, with 4 bases between the two germline ends. The chain's CDR3 is CASSPADTQYF. The CDR3 DNA reads as TGTGCCAGCAGTCCGGCAGATACGCAGTATTTT.

This chain joins TRBV2 and TRBJ1-5; unclear D gene. Trimming pared 10 bases from V and 6 bases from J, leaving 16 bases between. Germline V gives CDR1 SNHLY, CDR2 FYNNEI. The CDR3 covers 13 residues. CDR3: CATRFGEGQPQHF. The CDR3 region has the DNA TGTGCCACCAGATTTGGCGAGGGTCAGCCCCAGCATTTT.

The gene calls are TRBV3-1 (or the pseudogene TRBV3-2) and TRBJ2-3; 7 nucleotides line up with TRBD2. The CDR3 spans 15 residues. Germline lookup yields CDR1 LGHDT and CDR2 YNNKEL (reference sequence). V lost 0 bases and J lost 7; bases outside the gene matches: 7. DNA of the CDR3: TGTGCCAGCAGCCAAGAGGGACTACCTCCGAATACGCAGTATTTT. It yields the protein CASSQEGLPPNTQYF.

A few counts support this clone. CDR3 amino acids: CAWSNAGLTFFYTF. The DNA for the CDR3 is TGTGCCTGGAGTAACGCGGGACTCACGTTTTTCTACACCTTC. V usage is TRBV30 and J usage is TRBJ1-2; D perhaps matches TRBD1 (5 bases). There are 14 residues in the CDR3. Germline lookup yields CDR1 GTSNPN and CDR2 SVGIG (reference sequence). The ends were cut back, 2 bases at V and 10 bases at J, with 20 bases in the middle.

This clone was seen only a few times. V gene TRBV18 combines with J gene TRBJ1-2, with 9 bases fitting TRBD1. The ends lost 7 bases at V and 3 bases at J; junction bases unmatched: 6. CDR3 length: 14 residues. Germline CDR1 reads KGHSH; CDR2 reads LQKENI. Here the CDR3 reads CASCPGQGYYGYTF. The CDR3 DNA reads TGTGCCAGCTGCCCCGGACAGGGGTACTATGGCTACACCTTC.

The chain carries TRBV5-4 and TRBJ2-7, with 9 bases that match TRBD1. This CDR3 comprises 14 residues. Germline CDR1 SGHNT, CDR2 YYREEE (reference sequence). Germline trimming cut 2 bases from V and 6 bases from J; bases unmatched to any gene: 6. The CDR3 DNA follows: TGTGCCAGCAGCTTATGGACAGGGGCTTCCGAGCAGTACTTC. Translated, it gives CASSLWTGASEQYF.

This CDR3 reads CASGTVLDEQYF. The CDR3 DNA is TGTGCCAGCGGAACAGTCCTCGACGAGCAGTACTTC. The V call is TRBV2, the J call TRBJ2-7; D ambiguous. The V and J ends lost 8 bases and 5 bases respectively, with 13 bases between them. CDR3 size: 12 residues. Germline lookup yields CDR1 SNHLY and CDR2 FYNNEI.

J is TRBJ1-1 and V is TRBV7-3, with TRBD1 as a possible D gene (6 bases). The length of the CDR3 is 16 residues. Trimming cost V 0 bases and J 0 bases, with 11 bases left between them. Per the germline V gene, CDR1 is SGHTA and CDR2 is FQGTGA. The CDR3, as DNA: TGTGCCAGCAGCTTAACAGGGGGACATTTGAACACTGAAGCTTTCTTT. As protein: CASSLTGGHLNTEAFF.

The chain employs TRBV10-3 and TRBJ2-3, with 8 bases matching TRBD2. Trimming cost V 11 bases and J 1 base; bases outside gene matches: 5. The germline CDR1 and CDR2 sequences are ENHRY and SYGVKD. CDR3 length: 13 amino acids. CDR3 loop: CAGGTSGTDTQYF. The CDR3 nucleotides are TGTGCCGGGGGGACTAGTGGCACAGATACGCAGTATTTT.

This clone was counted once. This chain connects TRBV19 to TRBJ1-2; unclear D gene. V lost 7 bases to trimming and J lost 6 bases, with 21 bases between them. Germline CDR1 and CDR2: LNHDA and SQIVND (reference sequence). This CDR3 spans 15 amino acids. CDR3 coding DNA: TGTGCCAGTAACCCCTTACGCGCCCAGGTTGATGGCTACACCTTC. It specifies CASNPLRAQVDGYTF. Filled out from reference TRBV19 and TRBJ1-2, the complete variable domain reads DGGITQSPKYLFRKEGQNVTLSCEQNLNHDAMYWYRQDPGQGLRLIYYSQIVNDFQKGDIAEGYSVSREKKESFPLTVTSAQKNPTAFYLCASNPLRAQVDGYTFGSGTRLTVV.

The chain recombines TRBV9 with TRBJ2-3, with a weak D call TRBD1 (6 bases). V dropped 2 bases and J dropped 2 bases, with 9 bases sitting between them. Per the germline V gene, CDR1 is SGDLS and CDR2 is YYNGEE. There are 14 residues in the CDR3. The CDR3 region is CASSVTGYTDTQYF. The CDR3, as DNA: TGTGCCAGCAGCGTGACAGGTTACACAGATACGCAGTATTTT.

The gene calls are TRBV7-9 and TRBJ1-6, with a tentative D call TRBD1 (6 bases). Between the trimmed V and J ends, which lost 4 bases and 3 bases, there was a span of 16 bases. The CDR3 extends over 17 amino acids. CDR1 is SEHNR, CDR2 FQNEAQ, per germline (reference sequence). CDR3 sequence reads: CASSSGGLGDYNSPLHF. The CDR3 DNA sequence: TGTGCCAGCAGCTCCGGGGGGCTTGGAGACTATAATTCACCCCTCCACTTT. Together with reference TRBV7-9 and TRBJ1-6, the CDR3 gives the full variable domain: DTGVSQNPRHKITKRGQNVTFRCDPISEHNRLYWYRQTLGQGPEFLTYFQNEAQLEKSRLLSDRFSAERPKGSFSTLEIQRTEQGDSAMYLCASSSGGLGDYNSPLHFGNGTRLTVT.

The chain uses TRBV5-4 and TRBJ1-3; TRBD1 is a possible D gene (6 bases). Germline CDR1 reads SGHNT; CDR2 reads YYREEE (reference sequence). The CDR3 extends over 15 amino acids. The germline V and J ends were trimmed by 0 bases and 2 bases, with 9 bases remaining between them. This chain's CDR3 is CASSLGGLAGNTIYF. The CDR3 DNA follows: TGTGCCAGCAGCTTGGGGGGGCTAGCTGGAAACACCATATATTTT.